This T cell receptor beta chain was sequenced for a study of response to subunit inactivated influenza vaccine. Study findings and constraints: Authors suggested each seasonal influenza vaccination recruits few new T cells.

The table lists this clonotype with a few counts. Its matching antigen is unknown. TCRdb itself ran the RT-PCR reads through MiXCR, one entry per CDR3 protein. The repertoire holds about 700,000 distinct CDR3 sequences, with 11% to 15% as singletons. Germline assignment: CDR1 MDHEN and CDR2 SYDVKM. V shed 6 bases, J shed 4 bases, and the junction held 11 bases outside the gene matches. The CDR3 has 15 amino acids. The chain links TRBV28 to TRBJ2-7; 8 positions agree with TRBD1. The material was PBMCs from blood, obtained 14 to 15 days before vaccination. The TCR originated in a man aged 50-60 years who received an inactivated influenza vaccine. Here the CDR3 DNA reads TGTGCCAGCAGGTTCCTCCCAGGGGGCGGTTACGAGCAGTACTTC. It encodes CASRFLPGGGYEQYF. The full variable domain, rest sourced from reference TRBV28 and TRBJ2-7, is DVKVTQSSRYLVKRTGEKVFLECVQDMDHENMFWYRQDPGLGLRLIYFSYDVKMKEKGDIPEGYSVSREKKERFSLILESASTNQTSMYLCASRFLPGGGYEQYFGPGTRLTVT.